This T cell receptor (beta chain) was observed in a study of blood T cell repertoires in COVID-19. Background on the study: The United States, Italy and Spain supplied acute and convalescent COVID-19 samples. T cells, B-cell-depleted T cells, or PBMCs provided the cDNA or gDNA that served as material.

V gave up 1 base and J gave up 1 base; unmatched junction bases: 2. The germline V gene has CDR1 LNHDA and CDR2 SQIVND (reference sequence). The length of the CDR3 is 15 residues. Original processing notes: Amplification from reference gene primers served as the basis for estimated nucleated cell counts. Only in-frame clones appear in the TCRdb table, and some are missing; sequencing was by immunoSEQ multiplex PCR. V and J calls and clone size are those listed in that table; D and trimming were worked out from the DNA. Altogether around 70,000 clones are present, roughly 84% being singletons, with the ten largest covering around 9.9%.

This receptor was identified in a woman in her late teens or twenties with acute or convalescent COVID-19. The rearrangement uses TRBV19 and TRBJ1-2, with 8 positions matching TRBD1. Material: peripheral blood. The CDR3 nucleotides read TGTGCCAGTAGTATAGCAGGGGGCGGTAACTATGGCTACACCTTC. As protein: CASSIAGGGNYGYTF.